This entry lists 30 T cell receptor beta chains sequenced from one sample in a study of patients and donors after allogeneic stem cell transplantation. TCRdb re-derived calls from the RT-PCR reads in MiXCR, one entry per CDR3 protein. Of 110,000 or so distinct CDR3 sequences in the sample, around 36% were seen once. Sequences were obtained from blood, either unsorted or a sorted T cell fraction (not recorded which). Receptors were obtained from a human donor who was either an allogeneic HSCT recipient or a stem cell or donor lymphocyte infusion donor (not recorded which). It is not recorded whose cells these are; they may come from a transplant donor.

The chain joins TRBV4-3 to TRBJ1-6; D not resolved. Germline CDR1 LGHNA, CDR2 YSLEER. The V and J ends lost 1 base and 10 bases respectively, with 14 bases between them. This CDR3 region has 15 residues. The CDR3 loop is CASSQVTAGESPLHF. The CDR3 DNA reads TGCGCCAGCAGCCAAGTGACTGCAGGAGAGTCACCCCTCCACTTT.

V and J are TRBV15 and TRBJ1-3, with D possibly being TRBD1 (5 bases). CDR1 is LNHNV and CDR2 is YYDKDF in the germline V gene (reference sequence). V lost 0 bases to trimming and J lost 0 bases, with 9 bases between them. The CDR3 spans 16 residues. The CDR3 is CATSRDLGASGNTIYF. CDR3 bases: TGTGCCACCAGCAGAGATCTAGGGGCCTCTGGAAACACCATATATTTT.

The V gene is TRBV12-3 or TRBV12-4, the J gene TRBJ2-3; maybe TRBD2 (6 bases). CDR3 length equals 15 residues. Trimming left V 1 base short and J 2 bases short, with 10 bases between. The CDR3 DNA sequence: TGTGCCAGCAGTTTAGTTAGCGGACTCACAGATACGCAGTATTTT. This codes for CASSLVSGLTDTQYF.

The chain uses TRBV6-6 and TRBJ1-5; 7 positions agree with TRBD1. The CDR3 extends over 17 amino acids. V lost 1 base and J lost 6; bases outside the gene matches: 12. Per germline, CDR1 MNHNY and CDR2 SVGAGI (reference sequence). The CDR3: CASSYYIPTGDPQPQHF. CDR3 in DNA: TGTGCCAGCAGTTACTACATCCCCACAGGGGACCCTCAGCCCCAGCATTTT.

The V call is TRBV2, the J call TRBJ2-2; TRBD2 might be the D (6 bases). CDR1 and CDR2 from the germline V gene are SNHLY and FYNNEI. This CDR3 has 15 amino acids. Between the trimmed V and J ends, which lost 5 bases and 6 bases, there was a span of 16 bases. As DNA, the CDR3 is TGTGCCAGCAGTCTACGGCGCAGGGAGGCCGGGGAGCTGTTTTTT. It translates to CASSLRRREAGELFF.

The chain has TRBV7-9 and TRBJ2-2; D ambiguous. Germline-derived CDR1 and CDR2 are SEHNR and FQNEAQ (reference sequence). Trimming removed 4 bases at V and 4 bases at J, with 13 bases between. This CDR3 comprises 15 residues. The CDR3 is CASSSRHSPTGELFF. The CDR3 nucleotides are TGTGCCAGCAGCTCCCGTCATTCCCCCACCGGGGAGCTGTTTTTT.

J is TRBJ2-3 and V is TRBV3-1; 14 bases match TRBD2. Losses at the gene ends were 2 bases for V and 7 bases for J; bases not matched to a gene: 8. The CDR3 sequence is 17 residues long. From germline, CDR1 is LGHDT and CDR2 YNNKEL (reference sequence). The CDR3 spells CASSQPGLAGVSYTQYF. In DNA form, the CDR3 reads TGTGCCAGCAGCCAACCGGGACTAGCGGGAGTATCTTATACGCAGTATTTT.

The V gene is TRBV3-1, the J gene TRBJ2-1, with 9 bases aligning to TRBD2. CDR1 is LGHDT, CDR2 YNNKEL, per germline (reference sequence). The trim removed 4 bases at V and 3 bases at J, leaving 4 bases unmatched. This CDR3 is 15 amino acids long. CDR3 loop: CASSPWTSVYNEQFF. The CDR3 region has the DNA TGTGCCAGCAGCCCCTGGACTAGCGTCTACAATGAGCAGTTCTTC.

The table lists this clonotype with a few counts. The chain recombines TRBV5-6 with TRBJ1-3; no definite D call. CDR1 and CDR2 (germline): SGHDT, YYEEEE. This CDR3 has 14 residues. Trimming pared 0 bases from V and 4 bases from J, leaving 8 bases between. The CDR3: CASSLGTVGNTIYF. CDR3 coding DNA: TGTGCCAGCAGCTTGGGGACGGTGGGAAACACCATATATTTT.

This clonotype was detected ten times or more. The V gene is TRBV20-1, the J gene TRBJ1-1, with D uncertain. Per the germline V gene, CDR1 is DFQATT and CDR2 is SNEGSKA (reference sequence). Trimming stripped 4 bases from V and 5 bases from J, with 11 bases between. The CDR3 loop spans 12 amino acids. The CDR3 region is CSATRTGTEAFF. CDR3 coding DNA: TGCAGTGCTACTAGGACGGGGACTGAAGCTTTCTTT.

This clonotype was detected only once. This chain joins TRBV7-9 and TRBJ2-4, with D tentatively TRBD1 (5 bases). Germline CDR1 SEHNR, CDR2 FQNEAQ (reference sequence). The length of the CDR3 is 13 residues. The V and J ends lost 4 bases and 9 bases respectively, with 13 bases between them. The DNA for the CDR3 is TGTGCCAGCAGCTCCCGGCCCCAGGGCATTCAGTACTTC. Residues: CASSSRPQGIQYF.

The gene calls are TRBV18 and TRBJ1-4, with 7 positions matching TRBD1. The CDR3 is 15 amino acids. V was pared by 3 bases and J by 7 bases, with 8 bases of the junction left unmatched. Germline CDR1 reads KGHSH; CDR2 reads LQKENI. The CDR3 nucleotides are TGTGCCAGCTCACCCCCGACAGGGATGGGTGAAAAACTGTTTTTT. Its protein product is CASSPPTGMGEKLFF.

The chain combines TRBV11-1 with TRBJ2-7; the match to TRBD1 covers 8 bases. V dropped 5 bases and J dropped 2; count of bases not matched to a gene: 14. The CDR3 length is 17 residues. Germline V gene sequence: CDR1 SGHAT, CDR2 FQDESV (reference sequence). CDR3 in amino acids: CASSKTGDARLPYEQYF. CDR3 in DNA: TGTGCCAGCAGCAAGACAGGGGACGCGCGCCTACCCTACGAGCAGTACTTC.

The rearrangement uses TRBV6-5 and TRBJ1-6; D is possibly TRBD1 (5 bases). V lost 6 bases, J lost 8 bases, and 17 bases lay in between. CDR1 is MNHEY, CDR2 SVGAGI, per germline. The length of the CDR3 is 15 residues. In DNA, the CDR3 is TGTGCCAGCAGCCGCCTCGTAGGGGCGTATTCACCCCTCCACTTT. Its translation is CASSRLVGAYSPLHF.

The V and J genes are TRBV7-2 and TRBJ1-2; perhaps TRBD1 as D (6 bases). Germline lookup yields CDR1 SGHTA and CDR2 FQGNSA. The CDR3 has 15 amino acids. The V end was cut by 7 bases, the J end by 2 bases, with 17 bases between. CDR3: CASTDPRGLNYGYTF. Written as DNA, the CDR3 is TGTGCCAGCACCGACCCCCGGGGGCTAAACTATGGCTACACCTTC.

This chain connects TRBV5-1 to TRBJ2-7; perhaps TRBD2 as D (6 bases). This CDR3 spans 13 amino acids. Germline V gives CDR1 SGHRS, CDR2 YFSETQ. V was pared by 4 bases and J by 3 bases, with 11 bases between. CDR3 amino acids: CASSAGTFYEQYF. CDR3 DNA sequence: TGCGCCAGCAGCGCGGGGACTTTCTACGAGCAGTACTTC.

This clonotype showed up just once. The V and J genes are TRBV7-2 and TRBJ2-5; TRBD2 agrees at 11 bases. This CDR3 is built from 15 residues. The V gene end was trimmed by 1 base and the J gene end by 5 bases; junction bases not matched to a gene: 3. Germline V gives CDR1 SGHTA, CDR2 FQGNSA. The CDR3 region has the DNA TGTGCCAGCAGCTTAGTGACTAGCGGGATGGAGACCCAGTACTTC. Translating gives CASSLVTSGMETQYF.

The table lists this clonotype with a few counts. The chain links TRBV7-9 to TRBJ1-5, with TRBD1 as a possible D gene (5 bases). The CDR3 totals 15 residues. Trimming shortened V by 3 bases and J by 4 bases, and 13 bases separated the two germline ends. CDR1 and CDR2 (germline): SEHNR, FQNEAQ (reference sequence). CDR3 protein: CASSFRDYLNQPQHF. CDR3 coding DNA: TGTGCCAGCAGCTTCAGGGACTATTTAAATCAGCCCCAGCATTTT.

The chain couples TRBV7-9 to TRBJ2-5; D is unresolved. CDR3 length equals 17 residues. The V end lost 5 bases, the J end lost 2 bases, and 21 bases lay between the germline ends. Germline-derived CDR1 and CDR2 are SEHNR and FQNEAQ (reference sequence). CDR3 amino acids: CASSHLQWVAPQETQYF. The DNA of the CDR3 is TGTGCCAGCAGCCATCTTCAATGGGTAGCCCCGCAAGAGACCCAGTACTTC.

The genes are TRBV4-3 and TRBJ1-1; TRBD1 might be the D (5 bases). Germline V gene sequence: CDR1 LGHNA, CDR2 YSLEER. The CDR3 runs 18 residues. Trimming took 4 bases from V and 0 from J, leaving 21 bases between them. CDR3 in DNA: TGCGCCAGCAGCCCGGTACCCGCTGGGGGGGACTTGAACACTGAAGCTTTCTTT. Encoded protein: CASSPVPAGGDLNTEAFF.

The chain employs TRBV7-9 and TRBJ1-1; 8 bases are a match to TRBD1. V trimming: 1 base; J trimming: 5 bases; junction bases outside the gene matches: 6. The CDR3 sequence is 15 residues long. The germline gives CDR1 SEHNR, CDR2 FQNEAQ (reference sequence). The DNA of the CDR3 is TGTGCCAGCAGCTTAGGGACAGGGAGGAGGACTGAAGCTTTCTTT. Amino acid sequence: CASSLGTGRRTEAFF. The variable domain in full, with the rest retrieved from reference TRBV7-9 and TRBJ1-1, is DTGVSQNPRHKITKRGQNVTFRCDPISEHNRLYWYRQTLGQGPEFLTYFQNEAQLEKSRLLSDRFSAERPKGSFSTLEIQRTEQGDSAMYLCASSLGTGRRTEAFFGQGTRLTVV.

The chain joins TRBV7-2 to TRBJ1-2, with D possibly matching TRBD1 (6 bases). The V and J ends lost 1 base and 11 bases respectively, with 11 bases between them. The length of the CDR3 is 12 residues. Germline assignment: CDR1 SGHTA and CDR2 FQGNSA. The CDR3 sequence is CASSLVTGRYTF. CDR3 nucleotides: TGTGCCAGCAGCTTAGTCACAGGGCGTTACACCTTC.

The rearrangement joins TRBV7-8 to TRBJ1-4, with D unclear. The CDR3 loop spans 13 amino acids. Germline CDR1 and CDR2: SGHVS and FQNEAQ. Trimming took 0 bases from V and 8 from J, leaving 7 bases between them. As DNA, the CDR3 is TGTGCCAGCAGCTTAGCGTTTAGGGAAAAACTGTTTTTT. Protein: CASSLAFREKLFF.

This clonotype has ten or more counts. The CDR3 DNA reads as TGTGCCAGCTCTTATTGGGGGGCCGGCAATCAGCCCCAGCATTTT. Residues: CASSYWGAGNQPQHF. The chain combines TRBV12-3 or TRBV12-4 with TRBJ1-5; tentative D call: TRBD1 (6 bases). Between the trimmed V and J ends, which lost 8 bases and 2 bases, there was a span of 16 bases. The CDR3 length is 15 residues.

The rearrangement links TRBV10-2 to TRBJ1-4, with TRBD1 as a possible D gene (6 bases). The ends were cut back, 0 bases at V and 8 bases at J, with 7 bases in the middle. This CDR3 has 13 amino acids. CDR1 and CDR2 from the germline V gene are WSHSY and SAAADI. This chain's CDR3 is CASSESDREKLFF. CDR3 sequence (DNA): TGCGCCAGCAGTGAGTCCGACAGGGAAAAACTGTTTTTT.

This clonotype was seen a few times. The chain has TRBV9 and TRBJ2-1; 8 nucleotides agree with TRBD2. Trimming at V came to 1 base and at J to 6 bases, leaving 12 bases not matched to a gene. Germline V lookup: CDR1 SGDLS, CDR2 YYNGEE. This CDR3 spans 17 amino acids. DNA for the CDR3: TGTGCCAGCAGCGTATGGGCGGACGGGAGGGCCACCAATGAGCAGTTCTTC. This translates into CASSVWADGRATNEQFF. The whole variable domain, remainder taken from reference TRBV9 and TRBJ2-1, is DSGVTQTPKHLITATGQRVTLRCSPRSGDLSVYWYQQSLDQGLQFLIQYYNGEERAKGNILERFSAQQFPDLHSELNLSSLELGDSALYFCASSVWADGRATNEQFFGPGTRLTVL.

J is TRBJ1-3 and V is TRBV20-1; possible D gene TRBD1, 5 bases. CDR3 length equals 15 residues. Trimming pared 6 bases from V and 0 bases from J, leaving 15 bases between. Looked up from germline, CDR1 is DFQATT and CDR2 is SNEGSKA (reference sequence). The CDR3 loop reads CSAPTGPNSGNTIYF. The CDR3 DNA sequence: TGCAGTGCCCCAACGGGGCCCAACTCTGGAAACACCATATATTTT.

This rearrangement joins TRBV3-1 to TRBJ1-1; a possible D gene is TRBD1 (6 bases). This CDR3 region has 14 residues. Germline CDR1 LGHDT, CDR2 YNNKEL (reference sequence). V gave up 4 bases and J gave up 1 base, with 10 bases separating them. CDR3 in amino acids: CASSLRTANTEAFF. The DNA for the CDR3 is TGTGCCAGCAGCCTCAGGACAGCGAACACTGAAGCTTTCTTT.

This chain joins TRBV6-5 and TRBJ1-4; 9 positions agree with TRBD1. Germline assignment: CDR1 MNHEY and CDR2 SVGAGI. The CDR3 sequence is 15 residues long. The V and J ends lost 6 bases and 3 bases, in that order; junction bases with no gene match: 5. DNA for the CDR3: TGTGCCAGCAGAGAGGACAGGGGACCTAATGAAAAACTGTTTTTT. It is translated as CASREDRGPNEKLFF.

The CDR3 loop is CASSLTPTASNEKLFF. CDR3 nucleotides: TGTGCCAGCAGCTTAACCCCCACAGCCTCTAATGAAAAACTGTTTTTT. The J gene is TRBJ1-4, the V gene TRBV7-9; D gene unclear. The V and J ends lost 2 bases and 3 bases respectively, with 13 bases between them. The CDR3 extends over 16 amino acids. CDR1 is SEHNR and CDR2 is FQNEAQ in the germline V gene (reference sequence).